What follows describes a single TCR beta chain. During active infection, Seattle patients enrolled and were then monitored through disease. Study processing details: Amplifying reference gene primers gave estimates of nucleated cell counts. Generated by immunoSEQ multiplex PCR, the TCRdb table keeps only in-frame clones and is missing some. That table gives V, J and clone size, and the DNA gave D and trimming. The data contain approximately 300,000 clones, around nine tenths of them singletons. This entry is derived from a study of blood T cell repertoires in COVID-19. The overall study: The United States, Italy and Spain were the sources of the acute and convalescent COVID-19 samples. T cells, B-cell-depleted T cells, or PBMCs provided the cDNA or gDNA that served as material.

Sequences were obtained from peripheral blood. The TCR was taken from a woman aged 25 to 39 with COVID-19, enrolled during active disease.

The CDR3 DNA sequence: TGTGCCAGCAGTGAAGCGCGGGCTGAAGCTTTCTTT. This encodes CASSEARAEAFF. V is TRBV6-1 and J is TRBJ1-1, with no clear D. The V gene's germline CDR1 is MNHNS and CDR2 SASEGT. The V end lost 0 bases, the J end lost 6 bases, and 5 bases lay between the germline ends. The CDR3 is 12 residues long.